Given below is one T cell receptor beta chain in context. TCRdb's table, derived via immunoSEQ multiplex PCR, lists solely in-frame clones and lacks some. The table records approximately 34,000 clones, around 90% of them present only once. The data belong to a study of T cell changes during pregnancy in multiple sclerosis. J lost 5 bases, V lost 8 bases, and 10 bases had no gene match. CDR3 length equals 14 residues. Germline CDR1 ENHRY, CDR2 SYGVKD. The origin of this receptor is a female donor with multiple sclerosis, enrolled in a pregnancy study. Sequencing was performed on CD4+ T cells from peripheral blood mononuclear cells, taken after pregnancy. The chain joins TRBV10-3 to TRBJ1-1; 8 bases agree with TRBD1. CDR3 DNA sequence: TGTGCCATCGGAGGACAGGGAAAGGGGACTGAAGCTTTCTTT. Amino acid sequence: CAIGGQGKGTEAFF.